One sample yielded the 21 T cell receptor beta chains listed below, sequenced in a study of CD8 T cells in Susac syndrome (dated by TCRdb to about 2019). Receptor amplification or capture employed the immunoSEQ multiplex PCR assay. RNA was extracted with the RNeasy kit and roughly 0.45 to 1 ug was reverse transcribed using random hexamers. TCRdb passed the public sequencing reads through fastp at Q25 and MiXCR, retaining productive beta sequences. One record per CDR3 amino acid sequence lists the most common genes and DNA. The sample has tens of thousands of distinct CDR3 sequences on record, around 90% of them singletons. The biggest ten clones account for nearly 0.2% of the sample. The sample taken for sequencing was CD8+ T cells from PBMCs. The receptors originated from a human donor in good health.

This chain connects TRBV6-5 to TRBJ1-1; TRBD1 aligns across 8 bases. Germline CDR1 is MNHEY and CDR2 is SVGAGI. V lost 1 base to trimming and J lost 7 bases; unmatched junction nucleotides: 11. This CDR3 spans 16 amino acids. CDR3: CASSYLRYRGKGEAFF. The CDR3 DNA is TGTGCCAGCAGTTACTTGCGCTACAGGGGGAAAGGTGAAGCTTTCTTT.

The chain carries TRBV11-1 and TRBJ1-1; D is unclear. CDR1 and CDR2 from the germline V gene are SGHAT and FQDESV (reference sequence). There are 22 residues in the CDR3. V lost 2 bases and J 0 bases, leaving 31 bases between the germline ends. The CDR3 here is CASSLRFWEGLAPAPLNTEAFF. CDR3 bases: TGTGCCAGCAGCTTACGTTTTTGGGAAGGACTGGCACCGGCCCCTTTGAACACTGAAGCTTTCTTT.

The chain joins TRBV2 to TRBJ1-2, with no clear D. Looked up from germline, CDR1 is SNHLY and CDR2 is FYNNEI. The CDR3 length is 12 residues. V lost 10 bases, J lost 8 bases, and 17 bases lay in between. The chain's CDR3 is CATPGVNTGYTF. CDR3 DNA sequence: TGTGCCACACCTGGCGTGAACACCGGCTACACCTTC.

The chain combines TRBV13 with TRBJ2-7, with 9 bases identical to TRBD1. The CDR3 has 17 amino acids. Per germline, CDR1 PRHDT and CDR2 FYEKMQ (reference sequence). The J segment lost 1 base and the V segment lost 5 bases, leaving 12 bases of the junction unmatched. The CDR3 region has the DNA TGTGCCAGCAGCGGCGTCACAGGGGGCGCGAGATCCTACGAGCAGTACTTC. This gives the protein CASSGVTGGARSYEQYF.

The genes are TRBV4-1 and TRBJ1-1; tentative D call: TRBD1 (5 bases). There are 14 residues in the CDR3. Germline V gives CDR1 MGHRA, CDR2 YSYEKL. V gave up 4 bases and J gave up 5 bases, with 14 bases separating them. The CDR3 DNA is TGCGCCAGCAGCCTGGAGGCGGGGGAAACTGAAGCTTTCTTT. This encodes CASSLEAGETEAFF.

This clonotype was seen only once. The chain links TRBV12-3 or TRBV12-4 to TRBJ2-5, with D perhaps assigned TRBD1 or TRBD2 (5 bases each). V was cut by 7 bases and J by 5 bases, with 17 bases left in between. The CDR3 loop spans 14 amino acids. CDR3 amino acids: CASNVDTEGETQYF. The DNA of the CDR3 is TGTGCCAGCAATGTTGACACCGAGGGGGAGACCCAGTACTTC.

This chain connects TRBV11-2 to TRBJ1-2, with a weak D call TRBD1 (5 bases). Germline V lookup: CDR1 SGHAT, CDR2 FQNNGV. This CDR3 has 14 residues. The V and J ends lost 1 base and 7 bases respectively, with 13 bases between them. In nucleotides, the CDR3 is TGTGCCAGCAGCTTAGGGGGACCGGGAGGTGGCTACACCTTC. This sequence encodes CASSLGGPGGGYTF.

This rearrangement joins TRBV9 to TRBJ2-2; 10 nucleotides line up with TRBD1. With 3 bases clipped from V and 5 bases from J, the junction kept 10 bases outside the gene matches. Germline values: CDR1 SGDLS, CDR2 YYNGEE. CDR3 length: 17 residues. The chain's CDR3 is CASSGDRDRGETGELFF. The CDR3, as DNA: TGTGCCAGCAGCGGTGACCGGGACAGGGGAGAGACCGGGGAGCTGTTTTTT.

This chain uses TRBV30 with TRBJ2-1; TRBD1 aligns across 7 bases. The CDR3 has 12 residues. Germline V gene lookup returns CDR1 GTSNPN and CDR2 SVGIG (reference sequence). V shed 5 bases and J 7 bases; nucleotides not matched to a gene: 5. CDR3 region: CAWEGAGNEQFF. In DNA, the CDR3 is TGTGCCTGGGAGGGGGCTGGGAATGAGCAGTTCTTC.

In its sample, this clonotype was seen a few times. The chain recombines TRBV4-2 with TRBJ2-7; D unresolved. The CDR3 is 15 amino acids. In germline, CDR1 is LGHNA, CDR2 YNFKEQ. Trimming shortened V by 1 base and J by 3 bases, and 13 bases separated the two germline ends. The CDR3 DNA reads TGTGCCAGCAGCCAAGCCGTAGAAGGGTTCTACGAGCAGTACTTC. Its protein is CASSQAVEGFYEQYF.

The genes are TRBV25-1 and TRBJ2-3; TRBD1 aligns across 11 bases. The length of the CDR3 is 17 residues. The junction had 13 bases not matched to a gene; V was cut back by 7 bases and J by 4 bases. Germline-derived CDR1 and CDR2 are MGHDK and SYGVNS. The CDR3 loop is CASNDKKGQGESDTQYF. The DNA of the CDR3 is TGTGCCAGCAATGACAAAAAGGGACAGGGGGAGTCAGATACGCAGTATTTT.

V is TRBV15 and J is TRBJ2-3; D not certain. Germline assignment: CDR1 LNHNV and CDR2 YYDKDF (reference sequence). This CDR3 is built from 12 residues. Trimming took 4 bases from V and 5 from J, leaving 7 bases between them. The CDR3 protein is CATSNKRDTQYF. CDR3 nucleotide sequence: TGTGCCACCAGCAACAAGCGAGATACGCAGTATTTT.

V and J are TRBV4-3 and TRBJ2-7; D possibly corresponds to TRBD2 (5 bases). V was shortened by 0 bases and J by 3 bases, with 9 bases between the two germline ends. The CDR3 totals 14 residues. CDR1 LGHNA and CDR2 YSLEER come from the germline V gene. In DNA, the CDR3 is TGCGCCAGCAGCCAAGATTATCGGGGCTACGAGCAGTACTTC. Amino acids: CASSQDYRGYEQYF.

This rearrangement joins TRBV20-1 to TRBJ2-7; TRBD1 matches at 8 bases. Germline CDR1 DFQATT, CDR2 SNEGSKA (reference sequence). The CDR3 sequence is 14 residues long. The ends lost 1 base at V and 4 bases at J; junction bases unmatched: 6. CDR3 sequence (DNA): TGCAGTGCTAGAGGGGGACAGGCACCTTACGAGCAGTACTTC. Its translation is CSARGGQAPYEQYF.

The CDR3 loop reads CASSEGAGGSHMNTEAFF. The CDR3, as DNA: TGTGCCAGCAGCGAGGGAGCTGGTGGCAGCCACATGAACACTGAAGCTTTCTTT. The rearrangement uses TRBV9 and TRBJ1-1; D unclear. Germline V gene lookup returns CDR1 SGDLS and CDR2 YYNGEE. CDR3 size: 18 residues. V was shortened by 3 bases and J by 0 bases, with 21 bases between the two germline ends.

The rearrangement joins TRBV12-3 or TRBV12-4 to TRBJ2-3; the D call may be TRBD1 or TRBD2 (5 bases each). Trimming left V 6 bases short and J 1 base short, with 11 bases between. This CDR3 comprises 14 residues. CDR3 nucleotides: TGTGCCAGCAGGGGGTTGGGGGGCACAGATACGCAGTATTTT. Its translation: CASRGLGGTDTQYF.

V gene TRBV4-3 combines with J gene TRBJ2-3; TRBD2 might be the D (5 bases). Germline loops: CDR1 LGHNA, CDR2 YSLEER. There are 16 residues in the CDR3. V was clipped by 1 base and J by 1 base, with 12 bases between them. The CDR3 DNA reads TGCGCCAGCAGCCAAGCTGCCAGCGGAGGCACAGATACGCAGTATTTT. This codes for CASSQAASGGTDTQYF.

The chain is built from TRBV10-3 and TRBJ1-2; 10 bases map to TRBD1. The V gene end was trimmed by 0 bases and the J gene end by 6 bases; junction bases not matched to a gene: 7. CDR3 length: 16 residues. The germline gives CDR1 ENHRY, CDR2 SYGVKD. CDR3 sequence reads: CAISESTRQGADGYTF. The CDR3 DNA reads as TGTGCCATCAGTGAGTCGACACGACAGGGGGCAGATGGCTACACCTTC.

The chain joins TRBV6-1 to TRBJ1-1; possibly TRBD1 for D (6 bases). This CDR3 contains 13 residues. CDR1 MNHNS and CDR2 SASEGT come from the germline V gene. This CDR3 reads CVPGGGGITEAFF. The CDR3 nucleotides are TGTGTCCCAGGAGGGGGTGGGATAACTGAAGCTTTCTTT.

The count of this clonotype is one. The rearrangement uses TRBV5-1 and TRBJ2-3; TRBD1 agrees at 9 bases. The CDR3 runs 14 residues. Germline CDR1 SGHRS, CDR2 YFSETQ. V lost 2 bases to trimming and J lost 3 bases; unmatched junction nucleotides: 1. The CDR3 here is CASSFGQGTDTQYF. The CDR3 DNA is TGCGCCAGCAGCTTCGGACAGGGGACAGATACGCAGTATTTT.

The V gene is TRBV27, the J gene TRBJ2-2; no clear D gene. The V and J ends lost 3 bases and 1 base respectively, with 6 bases between them. This CDR3 spans 14 amino acids. Germline CDR1 and CDR2: MNHEY and SMNVEV (reference sequence). In DNA form, the CDR3 reads TGTGCCAGCAGTTTCTCGGTGAACACCGGGGAGCTGTTTTTT. This codes for CASSFSVNTGELFF.